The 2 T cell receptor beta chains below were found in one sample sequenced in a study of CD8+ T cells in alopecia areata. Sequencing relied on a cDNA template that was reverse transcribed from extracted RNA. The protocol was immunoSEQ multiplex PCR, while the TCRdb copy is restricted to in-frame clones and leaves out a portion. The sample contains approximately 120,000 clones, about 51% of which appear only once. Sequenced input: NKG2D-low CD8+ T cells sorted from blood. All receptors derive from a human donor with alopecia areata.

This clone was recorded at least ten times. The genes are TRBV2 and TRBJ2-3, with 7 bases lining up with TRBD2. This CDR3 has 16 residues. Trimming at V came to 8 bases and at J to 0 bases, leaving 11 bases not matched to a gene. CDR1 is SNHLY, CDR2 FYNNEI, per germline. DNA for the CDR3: TGTGCCAGCCCCGAGGACGGGGGGACTAGCACAGATACGCAGTATTTT. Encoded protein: CASPEDGGTSTDTQYF.

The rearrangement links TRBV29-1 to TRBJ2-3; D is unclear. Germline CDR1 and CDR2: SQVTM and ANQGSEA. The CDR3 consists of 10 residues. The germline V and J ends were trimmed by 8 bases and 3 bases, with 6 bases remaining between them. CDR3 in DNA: TGCAGCTCAAGAACAGATACGCAGTATTTT. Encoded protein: CSSRTDTQYF.